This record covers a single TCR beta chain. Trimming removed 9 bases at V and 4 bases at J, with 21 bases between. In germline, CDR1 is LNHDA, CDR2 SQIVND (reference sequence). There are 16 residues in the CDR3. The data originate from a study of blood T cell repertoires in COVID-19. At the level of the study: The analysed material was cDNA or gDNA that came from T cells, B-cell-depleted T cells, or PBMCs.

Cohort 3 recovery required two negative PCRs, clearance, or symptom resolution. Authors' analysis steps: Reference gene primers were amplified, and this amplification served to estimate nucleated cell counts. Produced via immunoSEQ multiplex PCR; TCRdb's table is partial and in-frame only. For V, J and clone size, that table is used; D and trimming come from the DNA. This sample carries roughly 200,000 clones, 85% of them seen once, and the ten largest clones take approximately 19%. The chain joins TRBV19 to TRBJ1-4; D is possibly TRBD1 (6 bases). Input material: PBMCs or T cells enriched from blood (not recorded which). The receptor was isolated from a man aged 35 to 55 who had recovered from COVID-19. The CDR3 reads CASSPLGAGVNEKLFF. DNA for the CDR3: TGTGCCAGCTCGCCCCTTGGGGCAGGGGTTAATGAAAAACTGTTTTTT.